The sequence of this TCR beta chain was determined in a study of T cells after yellow fever vaccination (dated by TCRdb to about 2019). For context, the study as a whole: Libraries from fractions with low cell numbers were prepared with the SMART-Seq v4 Ultra Low Input RNA kit. Two healthy male donors, one aged 18 to 30 and one aged 30 to 40 years, made up the cohort. To follow T-cell clones before and after primary and booster YFV17D yellow fever vaccination, bulk TCR alpha and beta repertoires were sequenced over time. Blood was drawn at multiple timepoints before and after primary and secondary immunization, with bulk PBMC replicates and cell subsets isolated. The paper as a whole reports these results and caveats: Only a couple of donors were included in the study, so the extent to which the findings can be generalized is limited. After the booster, most clones that had expanded after primary vaccination were detected again (approximately 97% of CD4 and more than 85% of CD8), suggesting broad maintenance of memory. The secondary T-cell response was found to be weaker but faster than the primary response, with a peak reached on day 5 rather than on day 15. A small fraction of clonotypes showed up in both the CD4 and CD8 compartments, probably as a result of convergent recombination. FACS-sorted repertoires could contain abundant contaminating clonotypes from the bulk population, so computational filtering was required.

The treatment or condition label for this specimen denotes: live attenuated yellow fever vaccine strain. At every blood-draw timepoint, two biological replicates of bulk PBMCs were collected. A standard Ficoll-Paque protocol was used to isolate PBMCs from peripheral blood. RNA was extracted with TriZol from bulk PBMCs, CD4 and CD8 fractions, and dextramer-positive and dextramer-negative fractions. Synthesis of TCR cDNA relied on 5'RACE template switching, a step that introduced a universal primer site along with unique molecular identifiers. cDNA synthesis was primed from both the TCR alpha and TCR beta constant segments. Library amplification used two PCR steps, and the second PCR step added sample barcodes and sequencing adapters. Libraries were sequenced on Illumina HiSeq 2500 (2x100 bp) or NovaSeq (2x150 bp). Turning to the authors' computational methods: MIGEC handled demultiplexing of reads and collapsing into UMI consensus sequences, while MiXCR performed V(D)J alignment. Using edgeR on replicate PBMC samples, clonotypes were called vaccine-responding if FDR was below 0.01 and the log2 fold change was above 5 up to day 15. Each bulk clonotype received a CD4 or CD8 identity based on whether the sequenced CD4 or CD8 repertoire contained that clonotype at higher abundance. Through fastp at Q25 and MiXCR, TCRdb rebuilt clones from the public reads, retaining in-frame beta chains. Every CDR3 protein is listed once, alongside the most common genes and DNA of its rows. TCRdb's processing, not the authors' own work, is the source of the V and J calls. The sample records about 340,000 distinct CDR3 sequences, 8% to 10% of which are singletons. The ten largest clonotypes hold roughly 18% of the sample.

CDR1 and CDR2 were assigned from the germline V gene (reference sequence) as SEHNR and FQNEAQ. V is cut by 6 bases and J by 7 bases, and the space between the germline ends is 24 bases. From the cysteine through the phenylalanine, the CDR3 covers 16 amino acids. Kept here is only the CDR3 DNA, which spans 48 bases and is read in frame from base 1. This clonotype was found a few times. The target of this receptor is not known. Base qualities are not provided; no much larger clone lies one nucleotide away. The clonotype originates from a man younger than 35 who received the YFV17D yellow fever vaccine. The sequenced sample was PBMCs, obtained on the day of the first yellow fever vaccination. The chain is made from TRBV7-9 and TRBJ1-2; TRBD1 might be the D gene, on 6 matching bases. The CDR3 amino acid sequence is: CASSFFDLTGIGGYTF. The sequenced DNA is TGTGCCAGCAGTTTCTTCGACTTAACAGGGATAGGTGGCTACACCTTC.